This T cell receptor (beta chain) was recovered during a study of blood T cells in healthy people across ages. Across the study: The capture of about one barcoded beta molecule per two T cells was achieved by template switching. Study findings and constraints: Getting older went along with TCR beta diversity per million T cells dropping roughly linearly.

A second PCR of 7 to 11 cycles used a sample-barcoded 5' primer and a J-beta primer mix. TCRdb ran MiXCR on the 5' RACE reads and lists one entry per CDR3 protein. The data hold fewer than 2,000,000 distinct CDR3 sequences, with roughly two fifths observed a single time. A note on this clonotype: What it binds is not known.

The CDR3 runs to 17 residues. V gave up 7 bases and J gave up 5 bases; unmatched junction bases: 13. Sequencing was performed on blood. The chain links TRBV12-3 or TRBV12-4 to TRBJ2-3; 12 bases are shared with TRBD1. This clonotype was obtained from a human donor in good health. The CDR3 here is CASTHVQGQGARDTQYF. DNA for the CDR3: TGTGCCAGCACCCACGTCCAGGGACAGGGGGCGAGAGATACGCAGTATTTT.